The rows below give T cell receptor beta chains drawn from one sample of a study of T cell changes during pregnancy in multiple sclerosis. TCRdb's table, derived via immunoSEQ multiplex PCR, lists solely in-frame clones and lacks some. This table holds about 71,000 clones, approximately 90% found once. The starting material was peripheral blood, obtained in the third trimester of pregnancy. Source of these receptors: a female donor with multiple sclerosis, enrolled in a pregnancy study. Both conserved end residues are part of each CDR3. D genes are given only for firm matches. Not all rows give a size; the values are once, few, many and, for expanded clones, a class.

. | 16 | TRBJ2-1 | . | TRBV5-1 | CASSLVRTQLYNEQFF | TGCGCCAGCAGCTTGGTGCGGACTCAACTCTACAATGAGCAGTTCTTC
TRBD2 | 16 | TRBJ2-1 | once | TRBV5-6 | CASSPWTSGSYNEQFF | TGTGCCAGCAGCCCCTGGACTAGCGGCTCCTACAATGAGCAGTTCTTC
. | 14 | TRBJ1-4 | . | TRBV7-2 | CASSSVGSNEKLFF | TGTGCCAGCAGCTCGGTCGGGAGTAATGAAAAACTGTTTTTT
TRBD1 | 15 | TRBJ1-5 | . | TRBV18 | CASSPGQGDNQPQHF | TGTGCCAGCTCACCAGGCCAGGGGGACAATCAGCCCCAGCATTTT
. | 12 | TRBJ2-5 | . | TRBV29-1 | CSGRAGKETQYF | TGCAGCGGGAGGGCAGGGAAAGAGACCCAGTACTTC
. | 18 | TRBJ2-2 | once | TRBV7-2 | CASSLAQASVRITGELFF | TGTGCCAGCAGCTTAGCGCAGGCTAGCGTTCGGATCACCGGGGAGCTGTTTTTT
. | 14 | TRBJ1-5 | . | TRBV27 | CASRGFTENQPQHF | TGTGCCAGCAGAGGATTTACGGAGAATCAGCCCCAGCATTTT
. | 18 | TRBJ2-4 | . | TRBV28 | CASSLTRIALTRRNIQYF | TGTGCCAGCAGTTTAACTAGGATAGCGCTGACCAGGAGAAACATTCAGTACTTC
TRBD2 | 15 | TRBJ2-4 | . | TRBV7-9 | CASSWSGTSHNIQYF | TGTGCCAGCAGCTGGTCCGGGACTAGTCATAACATTCAGTACTTC
TRBD2 | 15 | TRBJ2-3 | . | TRBV6-4 | CASSDIAGAADTQYF | TGTGCCAGCAGTGACATAGCGGGAGCGGCAGATACGCAGTATTTT
. | 15 | TRBJ2-1 | once | TRBV11-2 | CASSSLMFSYNEQFF | TGTGCCAGCAGCTCCCTTATGTTCTCTTACAATGAGCAGTTCTTC
TRBD2 | 16 | TRBJ2-3 | . | TRBV9 | CASSVVGLAESDTQYF | TGTGCCAGCAGCGTAGTGGGACTAGCGGAGTCAGATACGCAGTATTTT
. | 15 | TRBJ2-5 | . | TRBV7-3 | CASSSASGYQETQYF | TGTGCCAGCAGCTCTGCGTCGGGGTACCAAGAGACCCAGTACTTC
TRBD2 | 16 | TRBJ2-3 | . | TRBV7-7 | CASSLGLAGVADTQYF | TGTGCTAGCAGCCTCGGACTAGCGGGAGTGGCAGATACGCAGTATTTT
. | 15 | TRBJ1-1 | . | TRBV7-9 | CASSSLDFESTEAFF | TGTGCCAGCAGCTCCCTTGATTTTGAGAGCACTGAAGCTTTCTTT
. | 14 | TRBJ2-2 | . | TRBV30 | CAWSITGNTGELFF | TGTGCCTGGAGTATAACAGGGAACACCGGGGAGCTGTTTTTT
TRBD1 | 16 | TRBJ2-7 | . | TRBV6-1 | CASSEKGGTGGYEQYF | TGTGCCAGCAGTGAAAAAGGTGGGACAGGGGGCTACGAGCAGTACTTC
TRBD1 | 14 | TRBJ1-2 | . | TRBV28 | CASSPGPRGHGYTF | TGTGCCAGCAGTCCGGGACCCAGGGGGCATGGCTACACCTTC
. | 13 | TRBJ2-5 | . | TRBV19 | CASSDYPQETQYF | TGTGCCAGTAGTGACTATCCCCAAGAGACCCAGTACTTC
TRBD1 | 12 | TRBJ1-2 | . | TRBV28 | CASAGGGYGYTF | TGTGCCAGCGCAGGGGGTGGCTATGGCTACACCTTC
TRBD1 | 16 | TRBJ1-2 | once | TRBV18 | CASSPPGWDSTYGYTF | TGTGCCAGCTCACCACCGGGTTGGGACAGTACCTATGGCTACACCTTC
. | 13 | TRBJ2-2 | . | TRBV7-3 | CASSPDYHGELFF | TGTGCCAGCAGCCCGGACTATCACGGGGAGCTGTTTTTT
. | 14 | TRBJ2-3 | . | TRBV29-1 | CSVGGTSRTDTQYF | TGCAGCGTTGGGGGGACTTCCCGCACAGATACGCAGTATTTT
TRBD1 | 14 | TRBJ2-7 | . | TRBV6-5 | CASALGQGSYEQYF | TGTGCCAGCGCCTTGGGACAGGGGTCCTACGAGCAGTACTTC
. | 16 | TRBJ2-7 | once | TRBV28 | CASRGLTGIFNYEQYF | TGTGCCAGCAGGGGATTAACAGGGATATTTAACTACGAGCAGTACTTC
TRBD2 | 19 | TRBJ2-3 | . | TRBV10-1 | CASSDWLAGTKISADTQYF | TGCGCCAGCAGTGACTGGCTAGCGGGAACCAAAATCTCTGCAGATACGCAGTATTTT
. | 13 | TRBJ2-7 | . | TRBV19 | CASAWGSSYEQYF | TGTGCCAGCGCATGGGGCAGCTCCTACGAGCAGTACTTC
TRBD2 | 19 | TRBJ2-1 | . | TRBV9 | CASSVVLTPAGGKLDEQFF | TGTGCCAGCAGCGTAGTCTTGACTCCGGCGGGAGGAAAGTTGGATGAGCAGTTCTTC
. | 13 | TRBJ1-2 | . | TRBV27 | CASSPTGWGGYTF | TGTGCCAGCAGTCCAACAGGGTGGGGTGGCTACACCTTC
. | 16 | TRBJ2-5 | . | TRBV5-1 | CASSLDSGGSLETQYF | TGCGCCAGCAGCTTGGATTCAGGGGGGAGCCTAGAGACCCAGTACTTC
. | 14 | TRBJ2-1 | . | TRBV19 | CASSFGGLYNEQFF | TGTGCCAGTTCTTTCGGCGGCCTCTACAATGAGCAGTTCTTC
. | 16 | TRBJ1-2 | . | TRBV10-2 | CASSESPYRTPPGYTF | TGCGCCAGCAGTGAGTCGCCATACCGGACACCGCCCGGCTACACCTTC
. | 13 | TRBJ2-1 | . | TRBV7-3 | CASSLTGGNEQFF | TGTGCCAGCAGCTTAACAGGGGGCAATGAGCAGTTCTTC
. | 14 | TRBJ1-1 | once | TRBV9 | CASSVGTGRGEAFF | TGTGCCAGCAGCGTAGGAACGGGTAGAGGGGAAGCTTTCTTT
. | 15 | TRBJ2-1 | . | TRBV11-2 | CASSLDAPRGGSEFF | TGTGCCAGCAGCTTAGATGCGCCCCGAGGGGGAAGCGAGTTCTTC